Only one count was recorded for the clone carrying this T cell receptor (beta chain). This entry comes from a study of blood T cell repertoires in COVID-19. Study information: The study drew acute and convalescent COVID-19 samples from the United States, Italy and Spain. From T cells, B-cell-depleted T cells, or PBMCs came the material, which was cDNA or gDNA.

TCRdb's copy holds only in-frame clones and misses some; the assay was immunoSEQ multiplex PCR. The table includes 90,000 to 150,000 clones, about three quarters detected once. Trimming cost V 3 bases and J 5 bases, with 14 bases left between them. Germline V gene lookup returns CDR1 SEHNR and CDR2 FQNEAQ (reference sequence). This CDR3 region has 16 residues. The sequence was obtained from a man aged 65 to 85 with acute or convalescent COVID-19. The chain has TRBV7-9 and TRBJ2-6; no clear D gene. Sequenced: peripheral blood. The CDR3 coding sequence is TGTGCCAGCAGCTTCGTCGACACGGCTCGGGCCAACGTCCTGACTTTC. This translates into CASSFVDTARANVLTF.